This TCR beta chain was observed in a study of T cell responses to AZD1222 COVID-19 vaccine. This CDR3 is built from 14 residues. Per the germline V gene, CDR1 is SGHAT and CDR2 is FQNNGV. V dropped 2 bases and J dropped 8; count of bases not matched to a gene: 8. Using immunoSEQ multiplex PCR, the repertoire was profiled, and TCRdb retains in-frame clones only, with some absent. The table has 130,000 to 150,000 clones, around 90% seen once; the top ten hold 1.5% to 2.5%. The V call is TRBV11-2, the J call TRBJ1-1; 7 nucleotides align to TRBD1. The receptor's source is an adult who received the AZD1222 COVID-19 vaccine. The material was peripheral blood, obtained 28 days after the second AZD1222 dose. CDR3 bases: TGTGCCAGCAGCTTAAATCCGACAGGGAAAGAAGCTTTCTTT. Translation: CASSLNPTGKEAFF.